The table lists the clone carrying this T cell receptor beta chain with a few counts. Its antigen is still unknown. CDR1 is MNHNY and CDR2 is SVGAGI in the germline V gene (reference sequence). The CDR3 loop spans 19 amino acids. V lost 4 bases and J lost 0; bases outside the gene matches: 15. This entry belongs to a study of early T cells in non-severe SARS-CoV-2 infection. Whole-study context: Unsorted whole-blood RNA was sequenced in bulk, leaving chains unpaired. General study points: Private and CD4 specificities were missed by VDJdb matching, which favored anti-spike CD8 responses.

Individual cDNA molecules were tagged with unique molecular identifiers. TCRdb re-analysed the 5' RACE reads in MiXCR, keeping a single row per CDR3 protein. The sample carries 30,000 or so distinct CDR3 sequences, about 7% recorded once. The sample consisted of whole blood. The V and J genes are TRBV6-6 and TRBJ1-3; TRBD1 agrees at 7 bases. The clonotype was recovered from an adult who was a healthcare worker with PCR-confirmed SARS-CoV-2 infection or an uninfected control (not recorded which). This CDR3 reads CASSSRGQSYTHSGNTIYF. The CDR3 coding sequence is TGTGCCAGCAGTTCGAGGGGACAGTCTTATACCCACTCTGGAAACACCATATATTTT.